This section outlines one T cell receptor beta chain sequence together with its context. Naive-designated CD8 cells lacked CD45RO, were positively enriched for CCR7, and omitted terminally differentiated effector memory CD45RA+ cells. This sample was taken from a study of shared clonotypes between healthy human individuals. Germline-derived CDR1 and CDR2 are SGDLS and YYNGEE. The CDR3 contains 15 residues. V lost 4 bases, J lost 8 bases, and 19 bases lay in between. TCRdb's table, derived via immunoSEQ multiplex PCR, lists solely in-frame clones and lacks some. Altogether about 2.2 million clones are present, just over 90% being singletons, with the ten largest covering 1.5% to 2%.

This chain connects TRBV9 to TRBJ2-1, with D tentatively TRBD2 (5 bases). Material: naive CD8+ T cells from PBMCs. The receptor was isolated from a man aged 18 to 29 in good health. Some clones in this sample may be carry-over from other donors' samples. For the CDR3, the DNA is TGTGCCAGCAGCACCCTAGGGCGAGGGAAGGATGAGCAGTTCTTC. Encoded protein: CASSTLGRGKDEQFF.